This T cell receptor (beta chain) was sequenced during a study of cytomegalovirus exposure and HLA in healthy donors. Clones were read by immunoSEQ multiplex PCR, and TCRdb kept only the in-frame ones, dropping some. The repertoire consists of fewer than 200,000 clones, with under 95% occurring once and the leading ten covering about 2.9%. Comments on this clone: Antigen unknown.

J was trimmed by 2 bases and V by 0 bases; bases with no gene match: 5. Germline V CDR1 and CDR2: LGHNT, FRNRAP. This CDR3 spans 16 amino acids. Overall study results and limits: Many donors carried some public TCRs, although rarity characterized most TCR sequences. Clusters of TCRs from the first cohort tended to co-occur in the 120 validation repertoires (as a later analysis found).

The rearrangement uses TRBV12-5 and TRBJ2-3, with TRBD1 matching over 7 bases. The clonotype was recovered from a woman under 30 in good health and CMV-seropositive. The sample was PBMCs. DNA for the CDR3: TGTGCTAGTGGTTTGGTACTGGGACAGCTCACAGATACGCAGTATTTT. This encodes CASGLVLGQLTDTQYF.